A single T cell receptor (beta chain) is shown here with its context. What antigen it recognizes has not been identified. No much larger clone exists at a distance of one base, and base qualities are not known. The library was made by the immunoSEQ multiplex PCR assay. In TCRdb, the immuneACCESS table is reduced to in-frame sequences with V and J assigned. These tables do not hold every clone; where another copy was compared, an unresolved V gene accounts for under half, and the others remain unexplained. The sample table shows approximately 170,000 clones, and roughly 92% are seen once. Approximately 0.7% of the sample is taken by the ten largest. This sample was included in a study of control samples from healthy donors and cancer patients (dated by TCRdb to the early 2020s). CDR1 and CDR2, per the germline V gene (reference sequence), are MNHNY and SVGAGI. From the cysteine through the phenylalanine, the CDR3 covers 14 amino acids. Only the CDR3 part of the read is kept: 42 bases, read in frame from the first base. V was cut back by 6 bases and J by 0 bases, leaving a gap of 9 bases between them.

This receptor was identified in a woman aged 25 to 39 in good health. The sequenced sample was blood. The rearranged segments are TRBV6-6 and TRBJ1-5; no D segment can be confidently identified. The CDR3 sequence is CASRLRGSNQPQHF. The DNA reads as follows: TGTGCCAGCAGACTACGGGGTAGCAATCAGCCCCAGCATTTT.